This is a list of T cell receptor beta chains from one sample in a study of blood T cell repertoires in COVID-19. Assay used: immunoSEQ multiplex PCR; TCRdb lists only in-frame clones, some missing. The data show fewer than 80,000 clones, approximately 80% seen once. The sequenced sample was peripheral blood. Every receptor here comes from a man in his sixties with COVID-19, enrolled during active disease. Each CDR3 is given with its conserved first and last residue. Each record gives: J gene, V gene, CDR3 length, clone size, D gene, CDR3 DNA, CDR3 protein. D genes are given only for firm matches. Clone size, where shown, is once, few, many, or a class for clones that have expanded.

J: TRBJ2-7; V: TRBV6-5; length: 13; size: NA; D: TRBD2; DNA: TGTGCCAGCAACTTAGCGGGAGGGGGCGAGCAGTACTTC; CDR3: CASNLAGGGEQYF
J: TRBJ2-7; V: TRBV24-1; length: 11; size: NA; D: NA; DNA: TGTGCCACCCAACAGGGTGGCGAGCAGTACTTC; CDR3: CATQQGGEQYF
J: TRBJ1-2; V: TRBV3-1/TRBV3-2; length: 15; size: NA; D: NA; DNA: TGTGCCAGCAGCCAAGATTGGAGTCATATGGATGGCTACACCTTC; CDR3: CASSQDWSHMDGYTF
J: TRBJ1-2; V: TRBV5-1; length: 15; size: few; D: NA; DNA: TGCGCCAGCAGCCTGGTGGCAGGGTCTAACTATGGCTACACCTTC; CDR3: CASSLVAGSNYGYTF
J: TRBJ1-5; V: TRBV19; length: 14; size: NA; D: NA; DNA: TGTGCCAGTAAGGAAGGGGTGAGCAATCAGCCCCAGCATTTT; CDR3: CASKEGVSNQPQHF
J: TRBJ2-1; V: TRBV11-2; length: 15; size: NA; D: TRBD2; DNA: TGTGCCAGCAGCTCCTTAGCGGGGGGGGGCAATGAGCAGTTCTTC; CDR3: CASSSLAGGGNEQFF
J: TRBJ2-7; V: TRBV18; length: 14; size: NA; D: TRBD2; DNA: TGTGCCAGCTCCCGACTAGCGGGAGATGACGAGCAGTACTTC; CDR3: CASSRLAGDDEQYF
J: TRBJ2-3; V: TRBV5-1; length: 16; size: NA; D: TRBD2; DNA: TGCGCCAGCAGCTTGGGGCTTTTTCGGGGGGCAGATACGCAGTATTTT; CDR3: CASSLGLFRGADTQYF
J: TRBJ2-7; V: TRBV6-2/TRBV6-3; length: 16; size: NA; D: TRBD1; DNA: TGTGCCAGCAGTTACTCGATAGGACAGGGGAACTACGAGCAGTACTTC; CDR3: CASSYSIGQGNYEQYF
J: TRBJ2-7; V: TRBV28; length: 15; size: NA; D: TRBD2; DNA: TGTGCCAGCAGTTCCCGGACTAGCGGGCTCGACGAGCAGTACTTC; CDR3: CASSSRTSGLDEQYF
J: TRBJ2-1; V: TRBV5-1; length: 17; size: NA; D: TRBD2; DNA: TGCGCCAGCAGCTTGGCCCCCGCCGGGACTAGCGGGGAAGTGGGGTTCTTC; CDR3: CASSLAPAGTSGEVGFF
J: TRBJ1-2; V: TRBV5-1; length: 15; size: NA; D: NA; DNA: TGCGCCAGCAGCTTCCTCATCACAGGGCCCTATGGCTACACCTTC; CDR3: CASSFLITGPYGYTF
J: TRBJ1-5; V: TRBV2; length: 12; size: NA; D: NA; DNA: TGTGCCAGCAATCAGGTCGGTCAGCCCCAGCATTTT; CDR3: CASNQVGQPQHF
J: TRBJ2-1; V: TRBV13; length: 15; size: NA; D: TRBD1; DNA: TGTGCCAGCAGCTACGGGACAGGGGACTACAATGAGCAGTTCTTC; CDR3: CASSYGTGDYNEQFF
J: TRBJ2-7; V: TRBV4-2; length: 15; size: NA; D: TRBD2; DNA: TGTGCCAGCAGCCGACGACTAGCGGGAGCTCTCGAGCAGTACTTC; CDR3: CASSRRLAGALEQYF
J: TRBJ1-3; V: TRBV6-5; length: 14; size: NA; D: TRBD1; DNA: TGTGTCTCAGGGGGCACCAACTCTGGAAACACCATATATTTT; CDR3: CVSGGTNSGNTIYF
J: TRBJ1-2; V: TRBV7-9; length: 13; size: NA; D: TRBD1; DNA: TGTGCCAGCAGCTTGGGACAGGGACCTTCCTACACCTTC; CDR3: CASSLGQGPSYTF
J: TRBJ2-6; V: TRBV6-5; length: 14; size: NA; D: NA; DNA: TGTGCCAGCAAGTCGACATCCGGGGCCAACGTCCTGACTTTC; CDR3: CASKSTSGANVLTF
J: TRBJ2-3; V: TRBV6-5; length: 12; size: NA; D: NA; DNA: TGTGCCAGCATTGGGGGCGGCGATACGCAGTATTTT; CDR3: CASIGGGDTQYF
J: TRBJ1-5; V: TRBV7-9; length: 13; size: medium-sized; D: NA; DNA: TGTGCCAGCAGCTTAGGAGGTGGTCAGCCCCAGCATTTT; CDR3: CASSLGGGQPQHF
J: TRBJ2-7; V: TRBV7-2; length: 16; size: NA; D: TRBD2; DNA: TGTGCCAGCAGCGAACGGGACTACGTCATTGGCTACGAGCAGTACTTC; CDR3: CASSERDYVIGYEQYF
J: TRBJ2-3; V: TRBV9; length: 16; size: NA; D: TRBD2; DNA: TGTGCCAGCAGCGTGAGGAGCGGGAGGGTCACAGATACGCAGTATTTT; CDR3: CASSVRSGRVTDTQYF
J: TRBJ1-1; V: TRBV29-1; length: 14; size: once; D: NA; DNA: TGCAGCGTCGGCCCGAGGATGTTGAACACTGAAGCTTTCTTT; CDR3: CSVGPRMLNTEAFF
J: TRBJ2-3; V: TRBV11-3; length: 13; size: NA; D: NA; DNA: TGTGCCAGCAGCCCGACTAGCACAGATACGCAGTATTTT; CDR3: CASSPTSTDTQYF
J: TRBJ1-1; V: TRBV28; length: 12; size: NA; D: NA; DNA: TGTGCCAGCAGTTTACAGAACACTGAAGCTTTCTTT; CDR3: CASSLQNTEAFF
J: TRBJ1-1; V: TRBV6-4; length: 13; size: NA; D: NA; DNA: TGTGCCAGCAGTGAATGGGGGAGGAATGAAGCTTTCTTT; CDR3: CASSEWGRNEAFF
J: TRBJ1-5; V: TRBV3-1/TRBV3-2; length: 15; size: NA; D: TRBD1; DNA: TGTGCCAGCAGCCAACCGACAGGGCTGGGTCAGCCCCAGCATTTT; CDR3: CASSQPTGLGQPQHF
J: TRBJ2-1; V: TRBV4-1; length: 17; size: NA; D: TRBD2; DNA: TGCGCCAGCAGCCCTGGACTAGCGACTGACTCCTACAATGAGCAGTTCTTC; CDR3: CASSPGLATDSYNEQFF
J: TRBJ1-5; V: TRBV7-9; length: 15; size: NA; D: NA; DNA: TGTGCCAGCAGCTCAGCGGACTTCTCCGGACAGCCCCAGCATTTT; CDR3: CASSSADFSGQPQHF
J: TRBJ2-7; V: TRBV5-1; length: 14; size: NA; D: TRBD1; DNA: TGCGCCAGCAGCTGGGACAGCCTGGGTCGGGAGCAGTACTTC; CDR3: CASSWDSLGREQYF
J: TRBJ1-6; V: TRBV11-2; length: 15; size: few; D: NA; DNA: TGTGCCAGCAGCCTCGGACGGGACACGTACTCACCCCTCCACTTT; CDR3: CASSLGRDTYSPLHF
J: TRBJ1-3; V: TRBV7-2; length: 15; size: few; D: TRBD1; DNA: TGTGCCAGCAGCCCATGGACAGGGGCTGGAAACACCATATATTTT; CDR3: CASSPWTGAGNTIYF
J: TRBJ1-6; V: TRBV19; length: 14; size: NA; D: NA; DNA: TGTGCCAGTAGTCCACGGGGATTTGGTTCACCCCTCCACTTT; CDR3: CASSPRGFGSPLHF
J: TRBJ2-5; V: TRBV24-1; length: 14; size: few; D: TRBD1; DNA: TGTGCCACCAGTGACCCCGACAGGGCCCAAACCCAGTACTTC; CDR3: CATSDPDRAQTQYF
J: TRBJ2-7; V: TRBV6-2/TRBV6-3; length: 14; size: NA; D: TRBD2; DNA: TGTGCCAGCAGTTTTCGGGGGGACTCCTACGAGCAGTACTTC; CDR3: CASSFRGDSYEQYF
J: TRBJ1-2; V: TRBV30; length: 14; size: NA; D: TRBD1; DNA: TGTGCCTGGACCACAGGGGGTTTTAACTATGGCTACACCTTC; CDR3: CAWTTGGFNYGYTF
J: TRBJ2-7; V: TRBV29-1; length: 11; size: NA; D: NA; DNA: TGCAGCGCGACAGTCTCCTACGAGCAGTACTTC; CDR3: CSATVSYEQYF
J: TRBJ2-1; V: TRBV6-5; length: 14; size: NA; D: TRBD2; DNA: TGTGCCAGCAGCCCCGGGACTAGCGGTGATGAGCAGTTCTTC; CDR3: CASSPGTSGDEQFF
J: TRBJ2-2; V: TRBV9; length: 14; size: NA; D: TRBD1; DNA: TGTGCCAGCAGCGGACCGGGACAGCCGGCGAGGCTGTTTTTT; CDR3: CASSGPGQPARLFF
J: TRBJ1-2; V: TRBV28; length: 14; size: once; D: TRBD1; DNA: TGTGCCAGCAGTGGCGGGACAGAAAACTATGGCTACACCTTC; CDR3: CASSGGTENYGYTF
J: TRBJ2-1; V: TRBV7-6; length: 15; size: few; D: NA; DNA: TGTGCCAGCAGCTTTTCCCCCGATCGGTACAATGAGCAGTTCTTC; CDR3: CASSFSPDRYNEQFF
J: TRBJ1-6; V: TRBV5-6; length: 13; size: NA; D: NA; DNA: TGTGCCAGCAGCTCGGGGTATAATTCACCCCTCCACTTT; CDR3: CASSSGYNSPLHF
J: TRBJ2-5; V: TRBV5-1; length: 15; size: NA; D: NA; DNA: TGCGCCAGCAGCGTTGACCCGACGGGGTCAGAGACCCAGTACTTC; CDR3: CASSVDPTGSETQYF
J: TRBJ2-1; V: TRBV27; length: 18; size: NA; D: TRBD2; DNA: TGTGCCAGCAGTGCATCAACCGGGACTAGCGGGCAGAGGGGAGAGCAGTTCTTC; CDR3: CASSASTGTSGQRGEQFF
J: TRBJ2-3; V: TRBV5-4; length: 13; size: NA; D: TRBD2; DNA: TGTGCCAGCAGTAGCGGGAGGGCGGATACGCAGTATTTT; CDR3: CASSSGRADTQYF
J: TRBJ2-5; V: TRBV7-2; length: 12; size: NA; D: NA; DNA: TGTGCCAGCAGCTTCAGGGGAGAGACCCAGTACTTC; CDR3: CASSFRGETQYF
J: TRBJ2-3; V: TRBV2; length: 17; size: NA; D: TRBD2; DNA: TGTGCCAGCAGTGAATTCGAGCTAGCGGGGGTGGGCGATACGCAGTATTTT; CDR3: CASSEFELAGVGDTQYF
J: TRBJ2-5; V: TRBV5-1; length: 15; size: NA; D: NA; DNA: TGCGCCAGCAGCTTGGTATCGGGGTCCCAAGAGACCCAGTACTTC; CDR3: CASSLVSGSQETQYF